The 22 T cell receptor beta chains below all came from one sample that was sequenced in a study of early T cells in non-severe SARS-CoV-2 infection. TCRdb re-analysed the 5' RACE reads in MiXCR, keeping a single row per CDR3 protein. The sample includes around 80,000 distinct CDR3 sequences, 13% of them seen just once. Material for sequencing was whole blood. All receptors come from an adult who was a healthcare worker with PCR-confirmed SARS-CoV-2 infection or an uninfected control (not recorded which).

Turning to this clonotype: One junction end disagrees with the germline gene, perhaps due to a read error. V gene TRBV19 combines with J gene TRBJ1-5; maybe TRBD1 (5 bases). This CDR3 has 15 amino acids. Germline CDR1 is LNHDA and CDR2 is SQIVND (reference sequence). The CDR3 DNA is TGTGCCAGTAGCCCGACAGCGGGCCACGATCAACCCCAGCATTTT. It yields the protein CASSPTAGHDQPQHF. Combining the CDR3 with reference TRBV19 and TRBJ1-5 gives the whole variable domain DGGITQSPKYLFRKEGQNVTLSCEQNLNHDAMYWYRQDPGQGLRLIYYSQIVNDFQKGDIAEGYSVSREKKESFPLTVTSAQKNPTAFYLCASSPTAGHDQPQHFGDGTRLSIL.

In its sample, this clonotype was seen many times. The chain couples TRBV2 to TRBJ1-1; 11 bases agree with TRBD1. Germline V gene lookup returns CDR1 SNHLY and CDR2 FYNNEI. The CDR3 sequence is 15 residues long. Trimming cost V 6 bases and J 6 bases; bases outside gene matches: 9. The chain's CDR3 is CASRGQGVYLAEAFF. CDR3 sequence (DNA): TGTGCCAGCAGGGGACAGGGGGTCTATCTAGCTGAAGCTTTCTTT. The full variable domain, rest sourced from reference TRBV2 and TRBJ1-1, is EPEVTQTPSHQVTQMGQEVILRCVPISNHLYFYWYRQILGQKVEFLVSFYNNEISEKSEIFDDQFSVERPDGSNFTLKIRSTKLEDSAMYFCASRGQGVYLAEAFFGQGTRLTVV.

This clonotype was picked up many times. The chain is built from TRBV5-1 and TRBJ1-2; TRBD1 might be the D (5 bases). There are 14 residues in the CDR3. Germline lookup yields CDR1 SGHRS and CDR2 YFSETQ. With 10 bases removed from V and 8 bases from J, the gap between germline ends came to 24 bases. CDR3 DNA sequence: TGCGCCGATACCCCACCGGGGCCATCCGCCGGCTACACCTTC. Its protein product is CADTPPGPSAGYTF.

At least ten counts were recorded for this clonotype. The genes are TRBV15 and TRBJ2-5, with D tentatively TRBD1 or TRBD2 (6 bases each). V was clipped by 5 bases and J by 5 bases, with 18 bases between them. Germline values: CDR1 LNHNV, CDR2 YYDKDF (reference sequence). The CDR3 runs 15 residues. CDR3 sequence: CATSGGGLTTETQYF. The CDR3 DNA reads TGTGCCACCAGCGGAGGGGGTCTAACGACCGAGACCCAGTACTTC.

This clonotype was seen many times. The chain joins TRBV10-3 to TRBJ2-7; 9 bases line up with TRBD1. V shed 4 bases and J 3 bases; nucleotides not matched to a gene: 7. The CDR3 totals 15 residues. The germline gives CDR1 ENHRY, CDR2 SYGVKD. CDR3 loop: CAISATGGANYEQYF. In nucleotides, the CDR3 is TGTGCCATCAGTGCCACAGGGGGCGCCAACTACGAGCAGTACTTC.

The CDR3 nucleotides read TGTGCCAGCAGGGGTTTGGTAGGGACGAACACTGAAGCTTTCTTT. Translating it yields CASRGLVGTNTEAFF. This chain connects TRBV27 to TRBJ1-1, with a weak D call TRBD1 (5 bases). Germline V gene lookup returns CDR1 MNHEY and CDR2 SMNVEV (reference sequence). Trimming pared 6 bases from V and 1 base from J, leaving 15 bases between. The CDR3 loop spans 15 amino acids.

This clonotype occurred many times. The gene calls are TRBV15 and TRBJ2-5; D may be TRBD2 (5 bases). The CDR3 has 14 amino acids. Germline V CDR1 and CDR2: LNHNV, YYDKDF (reference sequence). V was cut by 0 bases and J by 2 bases, with 7 bases left in between. The CDR3 coding sequence is TGTGCCACCAGCAGAGATGAGGGTCAAGAGACCCAGTACTTC. This encodes CATSRDEGQETQYF.

The chain couples TRBV30 to TRBJ2-3, with a weak D call TRBD1 (6 bases). Deletions cut 5 bases from V and 1 base from J, with 16 bases between. The CDR3 is 15 residues long. The germline CDR1 and CDR2 sequences are GTSNPN and SVGIG (reference sequence). This CDR3 is CAWGLRGSGTDTQYF. CDR3 in DNA: TGTGCCTGGGGCCTCAGGGGATCCGGCACAGATACGCAGTATTTT.

This clonotype was counted only a few times. The chain joins TRBV29-1 to TRBJ1-1; weak D call: TRBD1 (5 bases). V gave up 5 bases and J gave up 10 bases, with 14 bases separating them. This CDR3 has 11 amino acids. CDR1 is SQVTM, CDR2 ANQGSEA, per germline. The CDR3: CSVPGGQGAFF. CDR3 DNA: TGCAGCGTTCCGGGCGGCCAGGGAGCTTTCTTT.

This clonotype was observed at least ten times. This chain connects TRBV7-6 to TRBJ2-1; 7 nucleotides agree with TRBD2. This CDR3 region has 16 residues. The junction had 5 bases not matched to a gene; V was cut back by 1 base and J by 2 bases. Per germline, CDR1 SGHVS and CDR2 FNYEAQ. Written as DNA, the CDR3 is TGTGCCAGCAGCTTAGACAATGCGGGGGCCTACAATGAGCAGTTCTTC. Translation: CASSLDNAGAYNEQFF. Complete variable domain (other parts from reference TRBV7-6 and TRBJ2-1): GAGVSQSPRYKVTKRGQDVALRCDPISGHVSLYWYRQALGQGPEFLTYFNYEAQQDKSGLPNDRFSAERPEGSISTLTIQRTEQRDSAMYRCASSLDNAGAYNEQFFGPGTRLTVL.

The gene calls are TRBV2 and TRBJ2-6; possible D gene TRBD2, 5 bases. Trimming removed 1 base from V and 0 bases from J, with 10 bases in between. Looked up from germline, CDR1 is SNHLY and CDR2 is FYNNEI. The CDR3 length is 17 residues. The CDR3 coding sequence is TGTGCCAGCAGTGAAGAGGAAGCGGTCTCTGGGGCCAACGTCCTGACTTTC. It yields the protein CASSEEEAVSGANVLTF.

This clonotype has at least ten counts. CDR3 nucleotides: TGTGCCAGCAGTTTATGGGAGGGACATGGCTACACCTTC. Translating it yields CASSLWEGHGYTF. The chain has TRBV28 and TRBJ1-2, with a weak D call TRBD1 (5 bases). CDR3 length: 13 amino acids. V was shortened by 0 bases and J by 6 bases, with 8 bases between the two germline ends. Germline V lookup: CDR1 MDHEN, CDR2 SYDVKM.

This chain links TRBV12-3 or TRBV12-4 with TRBJ2-3, with D possibly being TRBD2 (5 bases). The CDR3 sequence is 15 residues long. The germline V and J ends were trimmed by 3 bases and 0 bases, with 10 bases remaining between them. The CDR3 DNA follows: TGTGCCAGCAGTTTCCTCCTAGCTAGCACAGATACGCAGTATTTT. This sequence encodes CASSFLLASTDTQYF.

Many counts were recorded for this clonotype. V usage is TRBV5-1 and J usage is TRBJ2-5; D may be TRBD2 (7 bases). Trimming left V 4 bases short and J 6 bases short, with 16 bases between. Germline V gene data show CDR1 as SGHRS and CDR2 as YFSETQ. The CDR3 is made up of 14 amino acids. This CDR3 is CASSPRAGDKTQYF. The CDR3 DNA is TGCGCCAGCAGCCCGAGGGCGGGGGACAAGACCCAGTACTTC.

The sample holds many counts of this clonotype. V and J are TRBV3-1 and TRBJ2-6; D remains unclear. CDR3 length equals 15 residues. V was pared by 0 bases and J by 0 bases, with 3 bases between. Germline V CDR1 and CDR2: LGHDT, YNNKEL (reference sequence). CDR3 loop: CASSQEGSGANVLTF. In DNA, the CDR3 is TGTGCCAGCAGCCAAGAGGGCTCTGGGGCCAACGTCCTGACTTTC.

In this sample, this clonotype turned up a few times. The chain is built from TRBV20-1 and TRBJ2-1; D gene unclear. The CDR3 has 15 residues. V was cut by 8 bases and J by 6 bases, with 23 bases left in between. Germline V gene sequence: CDR1 DFQATT, CDR2 SNEGSKA (reference sequence). As DNA, the CDR3 is TGCAGTCCAGGAAAGGTCGGAATCCCCTTCAATGAGCAGTTCTTC. Amino acid sequence: CSPGKVGIPFNEQFF.

The sample holds many counts of this clonotype. CDR3 sequence (DNA): TGTGCCAGCAGTAGTCAAACAGGATTCCGCACAGATACGCAGTATTTT. This sequence encodes CASSSQTGFRTDTQYF. The V call is TRBV12-3 or TRBV12-4, the J call TRBJ2-3, with D tentatively TRBD1 (5 bases). This CDR3 comprises 16 residues. V was clipped by 5 bases and J by 1 base, with 16 bases between them.

This clonotype was picked up many times. The rearrangement links TRBV20-1 to TRBJ1-2; maybe TRBD1 (5 bases). The germline CDR1 and CDR2 sequences are DFQATT and SNEGSKA (reference sequence). The CDR3 spans 15 residues. Trimming pared 0 bases from V and 4 bases from J, leaving 15 bases between. CDR3 in DNA: TGCAGTGCTAGAGACGAAGACAGATTACTCTATGGCTACACCTTC. This sequence encodes CSARDEDRLLYGYTF.

This clonotype turned up a few times. The DNA of the CDR3 is TGCAGTGCCTCCGTGGGGGCGACGAACACCGGGGAGCTGTTTTTT. Translated: CSASVGATNTGELFF. The chain has TRBV20-1 and TRBJ2-2; TRBD1 might be the D (6 bases). Germline CDR1 DFQATT, CDR2 SNEGSKA (reference sequence). V was clipped by 6 bases and J by 0 bases, with 14 bases between them. This CDR3 region has 15 residues.

This clonotype was observed a few times. This chain connects TRBV24-1 to TRBJ1-1; perhaps TRBD1 as D (5 bases). The V gene's germline CDR1 is KGHDR and CDR2 SFDVKD. V lost 11 bases to trimming and J lost 1 base, with 13 bases between them. CDR3 length: 13 amino acids. CDR3 region: CASVRVANTEAFF. CDR3 DNA: TGTGCCAGCGTCAGGGTAGCGAACACTGAAGCTTTCTTT.

This clonotype has just a few counts. V is TRBV2 and J is TRBJ1-1, with D perhaps matching TRBD1 (5 bases). Trimming cost V 6 bases and J 4 bases, with 18 bases left between them. CDR1 and CDR2 (germline): SNHLY, FYNNEI. CDR3 length: 15 residues. The CDR3 sequence: CASSDPGTVGTEAFF. As DNA, the CDR3 is TGTGCCAGCAGCGATCCCGGGACCGTAGGCACTGAAGCTTTCTTT.

Ten or more counts support this clonotype. The rearrangement uses TRBV6-1 and TRBJ1-1; D gene ambiguous. CDR3 length equals 13 residues. Trimming took off 6 bases at V and 2 bases at J, with 10 bases between the two ends. CDR1 is MNHNS, CDR2 SASEGT, per germline. CDR3 in amino acids: CASRNLLNTEAFF. CDR3 in DNA: TGTGCCAGCAGGAACCTCCTAAACACTGAAGCTTTCTTT.